A selection of T cell receptor beta chains follows, all from one sample in a study of T-cell memory formation after mild COVID-19. Each CDR3 protein is one row after TCRdb ran MiXCR on the 5' RACE reads. This sample has 110,000 to 150,000 distinct CDR3 sequences, with around 27% found just once. The specimen was PBMCs or a T cell subset sorted from them (not recorded which). The origin of the receptors is an adult woman who had mild COVID-19 (a few samples of this study predate the infection). Cell type and time point are not known. CDR3s include the opening cysteine and the closing phenylalanine or tryptophan. A D gene is named only where the DNA matches it firmly. The size entry is marked missing in some rows and otherwise reads once, few, many or a size class.

TRBD2 | TRBJ2-3 | NA | TRBV4-2 | CASSHPLAPGRGGADTQYF | TGTGCCAGCAGCCACCCCCTTGCCCCAGGGCGGGGGGGCGCAGATACGCAGTATTTT
NA | TRBJ2-3 | NA | TRBV4-1 | CASSQDAVVGTQYF | TGCGCCAGCAGCCAAGATGCGGTAGTCGGTACGCAGTATTTT
TRBD2 | TRBJ2-1 | NA | TRBV29-1 | CSVTGLAVTNEQFF | TGCAGCGTTACCGGACTAGCGGTCACGAATGAGCAGTTCTTC
NA | TRBJ1-1 | few | TRBV15 | CATSSQRTANTEAFF | TGTGCCACCAGCAGCCAAAGGACAGCGAACACTGAAGCTTTCTTT
TRBD2 | TRBJ2-1 | few | TRBV4-2 | CASSQGTSLHEQFF | TGTGCCAGCAGCCAAGGGACTAGTCTCCATGAGCAGTTCTTC
NA | TRBJ2-1 | few | TRBV27 | CASSLSPRGEQFF | TGTGCCAGCAGTTTGAGCCCGCGGGGTGAGCAGTTCTTC
NA | TRBJ1-1 | few | TRBV29-1 | CSPTGDQGEAFF | TGCAGCCCGACGGGAGATCAGGGTGAAGCTTTCTTT
TRBD2 | TRBJ2-5 | NA | TRBV9 | CASSEPLAGARETQYF | TGTGCCAGCAGCGAGCCCTTAGCGGGAGCTCGGGAGACCCAGTACTTC
NA | TRBJ1-1 | few | TRBV10-3 | CAISEGRANTEAFF | TGTGCCATCAGTGAGGGGAGGGCGAACACTGAAGCTTTCTTT
NA | TRBJ2-3 | few | TRBV15 | CATSRASTDTQYF | TGTGCCACCAGCAGAGCGTCCACAGATACGCAGTATTTT
TRBD2 | TRBJ2-3 | few | TRBV9 | CASSAGLAGSDTQYF | TGTGCCAGCAGCGCGGGACTAGCGGGGTCAGATACGCAGTATTTT
TRBD1 | TRBJ2-3 | few | TRBV12-3/TRBV12-4 | CASSYPDRGGDTQYF | TGTGCCAGCAGTTATCCGGACAGGGGAGGAGATACGCAGTATTTT
NA | TRBJ1-1 | NA | TRBV29-1 | CSVATGMGEAFF | TGCAGCGTTGCCACAGGTATGGGTGAAGCTTTCTTT
NA | TRBJ2-5 | few | TRBV4-1 | CASSQDREETQYF | TGCGCCAGCAGCCAAGACAGGGAAGAGACCCAGTACTTC
NA | TRBJ2-1 | few | TRBV6-2/TRBV6-3 | CASSYGGDAYNEQFF | TGTGCCAGCAGTTATGGGGGAGATGCCTACAATGAGCAGTTCTTC
NA | TRBJ2-1 | NA | TRBV20-1 | CSAFTVPRTQFYNEQFF | TGCAGTGCTTTCACAGTGCCCCGAACACAATTCTACAATGAGCAGTTCTTC
NA | TRBJ2-1 | few | TRBV21-1 | CASSGLAGLPREQFF | TGTGCCAGCAGTGGACTAGCGGGGCTCCCGAGGGAGCAGTTCTTC
TRBD1 | TRBJ1-2 | NA | TRBV7-9 | CASSLADREFGYTF | TGTGCCAGCAGCCTAGCAGACAGGGAATTTGGCTACACCTTC
NA | TRBJ2-5 | NA | TRBV5-1 | CASSLWWGETQYF | TGCGCCAGCAGCTTATGGTGGGGAGAGACCCAGTACTTC
NA | TRBJ2-2 | NA | TRBV7-2 | CASSIERTVRGTGELFF | TGTGCCAGCAGCATAGAACGGACAGTCAGGGGCACCGGGGAGCTGTTTTTT
TRBD2 | TRBJ2-2 | few | TRBV25-1 | CASMRDYANTGELFF | TGTGCCAGCATGAGGGACTACGCGAACACCGGGGAGCTGTTTTTT
TRBD1 | TRBJ2-7 | NA | TRBV5-5 | CASSVRTGSYEQYF | TGTGCCAGCAGCGTAAGGACAGGGTCCTACGAGCAGTACTTC
NA | TRBJ2-5 | NA | TRBV7-6 | CASSLRLGGLETQYF | TGTGCCAGCAGCTTACGGCTGGGGGGCTTAGAGACCCAGTACTTC
TRBD2 | TRBJ2-7 | few | TRBV9 | CASGGLAPHEQYF | TGTGCCAGCGGAGGACTAGCCCCTCACGAGCAGTACTTC
NA | TRBJ1-1 | NA | TRBV29-1 | CSVESAANTEAFF | TGCAGCGTGGAAAGCGCTGCGAACACTGAAGCTTTCTTT
TRBD2 | TRBJ2-1 | NA | TRBV5-1 | CASSLSVAGNEQFF | TGCGCCAGCAGCTTGTCGGTAGCGGGCAATGAGCAGTTCTTC
NA | TRBJ2-2 | NA | TRBV6-2/TRBV6-3 | CASSYSTLLRTGELFF | TGTGCCAGCAGTTACTCGACACTCCTGCGGACCGGGGAGCTGTTTTTT
NA | TRBJ2-1 | NA | TRBV4-3 | CASSILLSSYNEQFF | TGCGCCAGCAGTATACTTCTTAGCTCCTACAATGAGCAGTTCTTC
NA | TRBJ2-1 | NA | TRBV7-8 | CASSLNRVRYNEQFF | TGTGCCAGCAGCTTGAATAGGGTTCGCTACAATGAGCAGTTCTTC
NA | TRBJ2-5 | NA | TRBV5-6 | CASSGGLEGETQYF | TGTGCCAGCAGCGGTGGACTGGAAGGAGAGACCCAGTACTTC
TRBD2 | TRBJ2-1 | NA | TRBV24-1 | CATTSGSHNEQFF | TGTGCCACCACTAGCGGGAGTCACAATGAGCAGTTCTTC
NA | TRBJ2-3 | few | TRBV12-3/TRBV12-4 | CASSQTLSSPTFTDTQYF | TGTGCCAGCAGCCAAACCTTATCTAGCCCGACATTCACAGATACGCAGTATTTT
TRBD2 | TRBJ2-1 | once | TRBV7-2 | CASSLGGGRHNEQFF | TGTGCCAGCAGCTTAGGGGGCGGGAGGCATAATGAGCAGTTCTTC
TRBD2 | TRBJ2-7 | NA | TRBV6-5 | CASSYLTSGRTYEQYF | TGTGCCAGCAGTTACCTGACTAGCGGGAGAACCTACGAGCAGTACTTC
NA | TRBJ2-3 | few | TRBV5-6 | CASSFYMSYSTDTQYF | TGTGCCAGCAGCTTCTACATGTCCTATAGCACAGATACGCAGTATTTT
TRBD1 | TRBJ2-7 | NA | TRBV7-9 | CASSLATGAYEQYF | TGTGCCAGCAGCTTAGCGACAGGGGCCTACGAGCAGTACTTC
TRBD1 | TRBJ2-1 | NA | TRBV12-3/TRBV12-4 | CASSLRTGTNEQFF | TGTGCCAGCAGTCTCAGGACAGGGACGAATGAGCAGTTCTTC
NA | TRBJ1-1 | NA | TRBV4-1 | CASSFNRENTEAFF | TGCGCCAGCAGCTTCAACAGGGAGAACACTGAAGCTTTCTTT
TRBD2 | TRBJ2-1 | few | TRBV10-3 | CAISTSGGWNEQFF | TGTGCCATCTCCACTAGCGGGGGGTGGAATGAGCAGTTCTTC
NA | TRBJ1-1 | few | TRBV12-3/TRBV12-4 | CASSSRGTEAFF | TGTGCCAGCAGTTCCAGGGGCACTGAAGCTTTCTTT
TRBD2 | TRBJ2-3 | NA | TRBV7-2 | CASSLPATSVPDTQYF | TGTGCCAGCAGCCTCCCAGCGACTAGCGTCCCAGATACGCAGTATTTT
NA | TRBJ2-3 | NA | TRBV15 | CATSRSDSSTDTQYF | TGTGCCACCAGCAGATCCGACAGTAGCACAGATACGCAGTATTTT
NA | TRBJ1-1 | few | TRBV9 | CASSVGRYMNTEAFF | TGTGCCAGCAGCGTTGGCAGATACATGAACACTGAAGCTTTCTTT
NA | TRBJ2-7 | few | TRBV7-3 | CASSVNGVYEQYF | TGTGCCAGCAGCGTAAATGGGGTTTACGAGCAGTACTTC
NA | TRBJ1-4 | few | TRBV9 | CASSVEGRADEKLFF | TGTGCCAGCAGCGTAGAAGGCAGGGCAGACGAAAAACTGTTTTTT
TRBD2 | TRBJ2-1 | few | TRBV7-8 | CASTTSGGPHNEQFF | TGTGCCAGCACGACTAGCGGGGGGCCTCATAATGAGCAGTTCTTC
NA | TRBJ2-5 | NA | TRBV7-9 | CASSLSPGVIQQTQYF | TGTGCCAGCAGCTTATCTCCGGGAGTTATTCAGCAGACCCAGTACTTC
TRBD1 | TRBJ2-1 | few | TRBV4-1 | CASRGSVTGQGAYNEQFF | TGCGCCAGCAGAGGTTCAGTAACGGGACAGGGGGCCTACAATGAGCAGTTCTTC
NA | TRBJ1-5 | NA | TRBV15 | CATSIWGLDQPQHF | TGTGCCACCAGCATCTGGGGGCTCGATCAGCCCCAGCATTTT
NA | TRBJ1-1 | few | TRBV4-1 | CASSRSLTGMDTEAFF | TGCGCCAGCAGCCGGTCACTTACAGGGATGGACACTGAAGCTTTCTTT
NA | TRBJ2-2 | NA | TRBV30 | CAWNMGNTGELFF | TGTGCCTGGAATATGGGGAACACCGGGGAGCTGTTTTTT
NA | TRBJ2-7 | NA | TRBV7-6 | CASTLEARSSYEQYF | TGTGCCAGCACTCTAGAGGCCAGGAGCTCCTACGAGCAGTACTTC
TRBD1 | TRBJ1-3 | few | TRBV20-1 | CSARAIRTGGAFIPSGNTIYF | TGCAGTGCTAGAGCTATACGGACAGGGGGTGCATTTATACCCTCTGGAAACACCATATATTTT
NA | TRBJ2-7 | NA | TRBV9 | CASSVEGSSYEQYF | TGTGCCAGCAGCGTAGAAGGGAGCTCCTACGAGCAGTACTTC
TRBD2 | TRBJ2-1 | NA | TRBV7-9 | CASISRDYSGSNEQFF | TGTGCCAGCATCTCGCGGGACTACTCTGGGTCCAATGAGCAGTTCTTC
NA | TRBJ2-7 | once | TRBV12-3/TRBV12-4 | CASSLQRTSYEQYF | TGTGCCAGCAGTTTGCAGAGGACCTCCTACGAGCAGTACTTC
NA | TRBJ1-1 | few | TRBV12-3/TRBV12-4 | CASSTTRDSTEAFF | TGTGCCAGCAGTACAACTAGGGACTCCACTGAAGCTTTCTTT